What follows are 20 T cell receptor beta chains derived from one specimen sequenced in a study of blood T cell repertoires in COVID-19. The data were produced by immunoSEQ multiplex PCR, yet TCRdb's version contains in-frame clones alone and is incomplete. Of about 370,000 clones detected, 87% appear once; the ten largest clones hold 10%. Material: peripheral blood. These receptors were taken from a woman aged 25 to 45 with COVID-19, enrolled during active disease.

The genes are TRBV5-1 and TRBJ2-7, with TRBD1 as a possible D gene (5 bases). The CDR3 has 14 amino acids. Germline lookup yields CDR1 SGHRS and CDR2 YFSETQ. Trimming shortened V by 5 bases and J by 7 bases, and 19 bases separated the two germline ends. CDR3: CASSSTQGPGEQYF. In nucleotides, the CDR3 is TGCGCCAGCAGTTCGACGCAGGGTCCCGGGGAGCAGTACTTC.

The genes are TRBV6-6 and TRBJ1-2; TRBD1 is a possible D gene (6 bases). Trimming stripped 0 bases from V and 5 bases from J, with 13 bases between. CDR1 is MNHNY, CDR2 SVGAGI, per germline (reference sequence). The CDR3 extends over 15 amino acids. CDR3: CASSYSPRQEYGYTF. CDR3 in DNA: TGTGCCAGCAGTTACTCGCCCCGACAGGAGTATGGCTACACCTTC.

This clone was seen a handful of times. The CDR3 DNA sequence: TGTGCCAGTAGTTTAAAGATAGCGGGAGGGATCGCCTACGAGCAGTACTTC. As protein: CASSLKIAGGIAYEQYF. V usage is TRBV19 and J usage is TRBJ2-7; 11 bases agree with TRBD2. V trimming: 5 bases; J trimming: 2 bases; junction bases outside the gene matches: 11. Germline assignment: CDR1 LNHDA and CDR2 SQIVND (reference sequence). The CDR3 is 17 amino acids.

The rearrangement links TRBV9 to TRBJ1-3; TRBD1 agrees at 12 bases. Germline V lookup: CDR1 SGDLS, CDR2 YYNGEE. Trimming cost V 2 bases and J 6 bases; bases outside gene matches: 12. The CDR3 has 18 residues. In DNA form, the CDR3 reads TGTGCCAGCAGCGTGGCCGGGGACAGGGGGCCAATGGAAAACACCATATATTTT. Translating gives CASSVAGDRGPMENTIYF.

The chain links TRBV28 to TRBJ1-5; D might be TRBD1 (5 bases). V was cut by 2 bases and J by 9 bases, with 17 bases left in between. This CDR3 is 15 amino acids long. Germline values: CDR1 MDHEN, CDR2 SYDVKM. The CDR3 sequence: CASSLTGLTEGPQHF. The DNA of the CDR3 is TGTGCCAGCAGTTTAACGGGACTTACCGAGGGGCCCCAGCATTTT.

The chain uses TRBV6-6 and TRBJ1-1; maybe TRBD1 (6 bases). Trimming removed 2 bases at V and 5 bases at J, with 15 bases between. The germline gives CDR1 MNHNY, CDR2 SVGAGI (reference sequence). This CDR3 has 15 residues. The CDR3 sequence is CASSYPGGGVTEAFF. DNA of the CDR3: TGTGCCAGCAGTTACCCGGGAGGGGGAGTAACTGAAGCTTTCTTT.

This chain uses TRBV2 with TRBJ2-5, with 9 bases identical to TRBD1. J was trimmed by 5 bases and V by 6 bases; bases with no gene match: 1. The CDR3 runs 12 residues. In germline, CDR1 is SNHLY, CDR2 FYNNEI. CDR3 amino acids: CASSGQGETQYF. CDR3 in DNA: TGTGCCAGCAGCGGACAGGGGGAGACCCAGTACTTC.

This clone was observed a single time. The chain is built from TRBV19 and TRBJ2-7; possibly TRBD1 for D (5 bases). Germline V gene lookup returns CDR1 LNHDA and CDR2 SQIVND (reference sequence). This CDR3 has 13 amino acids. The germline V and J ends were trimmed by 6 bases and 4 bases, with 13 bases remaining between them. CDR3: CASRHAQGYEQYF. The DNA for the CDR3 is TGTGCCAGTAGGCATGCTCAGGGTTACGAGCAGTACTTC.

The rearrangement uses TRBV2 and TRBJ2-7; 7 nucleotides match TRBD2. CDR1 is SNHLY and CDR2 is FYNNEI in the germline V gene. V was pared by 4 bases and J by 4 bases, with 4 bases of the junction left unmatched. The CDR3 covers 13 residues. The CDR3 nucleotides are TGTGCCAGCAGTGCACTAGCGATGTACGAGCAGTACTTC. Translation: CASSALAMYEQYF.

This clone is a singleton in its sample. The chain employs TRBV3-1 (or the pseudogene TRBV3-2) and TRBJ2-7; D is perhaps TRBD1 (6 bases). Germline CDR1 reads LGHDT; CDR2 reads YNNKEL (reference sequence). The CDR3 spans 14 residues. The V end lost 4 bases, the J end lost 2 bases, and 12 bases lay between the germline ends. CDR3 coding DNA: TGTGCCAGCAGCCCCCTGGCAGGGGCCTACGAGCAGTACTTC. It translates to CASSPLAGAYEQYF.

The chain carries TRBV11-3 and TRBJ2-1; TRBD2 is a possible D gene (6 bases). Germline-derived CDR1 and CDR2 are SGHNT and YENEEA. This CDR3 region has 13 residues. Trimming removed 2 bases at V and 7 bases at J, with 9 bases between. DNA of the CDR3: TGTGCCAGCAGCTTACTAGCGCGGAATGAGCAGTTCTTC. The encoded protein is CASSLLARNEQFF. Based on the CDR3 plus reference TRBV11-3 and TRBJ2-1, the full variable domain is EAGVVQSPRYKIIEKKQPVAFWCNPISGHNTLYWYLQNLGQGPELLIRYENEEAVDDSQLPKDRFSAERLKGVDSTLKIQPAELGDSAVYLCASSLLARNEQFFGPGTRLTVL.

Points on this clone: Other DNA sequences in the same sample also yield this CDR3. The chain combines TRBV7-3 with TRBJ1-1; no definite D call. There are 13 residues in the CDR3. V lost 2 bases and J lost 4, with 8 bases in between. CDR1 and CDR2 from the germline V gene are SGHTA and FQGTGA. This chain's CDR3 is CASSLGGPTEAFF. DNA of the CDR3: TGTGCCAGCAGCTTAGGAGGTCCCACTGAAGCTTTCTTT.

A note on this clone: This specimen includes other DNA sequences encoding the same CDR3. This chain joins TRBV5-1 and TRBJ2-7; D is unresolved. This CDR3 is 13 amino acids long. Trimming stripped 0 bases from V and 7 bases from J, with 11 bases between. CDR1 is SGHRS, CDR2 YFSETQ, per germline. The CDR3 loop is CASSLGLDYEQYF. The DNA for the CDR3 is TGCGCCAGCAGCTTGGGGTTAGATTATGAGCAGTACTTC. The whole variable domain, remainder taken from reference TRBV5-1 and TRBJ2-7, is KAGVTQTPRYLIKTRGQQVTLSCSPISGHRSVSWYQQTPGQGLQFLFEYFSETQRNKGNFPGRFSGRQFSNSRSEMNVSTLELGDSALYLCASSLGLDYEQYFGPGTRLTVT.

This rearrangement joins TRBV12-3 or TRBV12-4 to TRBJ1-2, with D possibly matching TRBD1 (5 bases). The CDR3 length is 11 residues. Trimming removed 10 bases at V and 8 bases at J, with 14 bases between. CDR3 sequence (DNA): TGTGCCACCCCCGGGGGGGGAGGCTACACCTTC. This codes for CATPGGGGYTF.

This chain links TRBV9 with TRBJ2-6, with 9 bases aligning to TRBD1. The germline gives CDR1 SGDLS, CDR2 YYNGEE. The CDR3 is 18 amino acids. V was clipped by 3 bases and J by 1 base; unmatched bases: 8. The CDR3 DNA follows: TGTGCCAGCAGCGCCCGGGACAGGGAGGCATCTGGGGCCAACGTCCTGACTTTC. It codes for CASSARDREASGANVLTF.

V usage is TRBV7-2 and J usage is TRBJ1-4, with D maybe TRBD1 (5 bases). Trimming cost V 3 bases and J 7 bases, with 9 bases left between them. The CDR3 totals 13 residues. In germline, CDR1 is SGHTA, CDR2 FQGNSA. CDR3 loop: CASSFRESEKLFF. The CDR3 DNA sequence: TGTGCCAGCAGCTTCAGGGAAAGTGAAAAACTGTTTTTT.

J is TRBJ2-5 and V is TRBV7-2; D perhaps matches TRBD1 (6 bases). Trimming cost V 3 bases and J 4 bases, with 9 bases left between them. This CDR3 spans 13 amino acids. The V gene's germline CDR1 is SGHTA and CDR2 FQGNSA. CDR3 in DNA: TGTGCCAGCAGCTTTTCACAGGGAGAGACCCAGTACTTC. It encodes CASSFSQGETQYF.

The rearrangement uses TRBV7-2 and TRBJ1-1, with D maybe TRBD1 (5 bases). The ends were cut back, 6 bases at V and 0 bases at J, with 14 bases in the middle. Per germline, CDR1 SGHTA and CDR2 FQGNSA. The length of the CDR3 is 15 residues. In DNA form, the CDR3 reads TGTGCCAGCAGAGCCCGACAGACCATGAACACTGAAGCTTTCTTT. This gives the protein CASRARQTMNTEAFF.

The V call is TRBV19, the J call TRBJ2-3; 12 positions match TRBD2. Germline CDR1 and CDR2: LNHDA and SQIVND (reference sequence). Germline trimming cut 8 bases from V and 4 bases from J; bases unmatched to any gene: 7. This CDR3 spans 15 amino acids. This CDR3 is CASALAGGPADTQYF. In nucleotides, the CDR3 is TGTGCCAGTGCCCTAGCGGGAGGGCCTGCAGATACGCAGTATTTT.

This clone occurred many times. The CDR3 loop is CASSQSGPGQGREKLFF. The CDR3 DNA reads TGCGCCAGCAGCCAATCCGGCCCGGGACAGGGACGAGAAAAACTGTTTTTT. This sequence joins TRBV4-1 and TRBJ1-4; TRBD1 matches at 9 bases. The CDR3 consists of 17 residues. V was pared by 2 bases and J by 8 bases, with 12 bases of the junction left unmatched. Germline V lookup: CDR1 MGHRA, CDR2 YSYEKL.